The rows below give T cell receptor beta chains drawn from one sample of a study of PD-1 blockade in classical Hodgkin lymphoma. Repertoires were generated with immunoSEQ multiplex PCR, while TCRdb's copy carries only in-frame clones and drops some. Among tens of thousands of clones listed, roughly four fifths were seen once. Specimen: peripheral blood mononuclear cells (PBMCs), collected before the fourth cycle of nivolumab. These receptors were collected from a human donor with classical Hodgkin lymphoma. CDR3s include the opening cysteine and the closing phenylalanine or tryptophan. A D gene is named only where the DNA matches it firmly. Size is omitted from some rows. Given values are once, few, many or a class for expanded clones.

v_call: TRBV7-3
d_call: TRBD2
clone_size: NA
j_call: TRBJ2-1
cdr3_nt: TGTGCCAGCAGCTTAACAGCGGGGGGCAGGGATGAGCAGTTCTTC
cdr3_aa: CASSLTAGGRDEQFF

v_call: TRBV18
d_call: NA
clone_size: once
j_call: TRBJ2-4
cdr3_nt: TGTGCCAGCTCACCTGGACGAGCCAAAAACATTCAGTACTTC
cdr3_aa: CASSPGRAKNIQYF

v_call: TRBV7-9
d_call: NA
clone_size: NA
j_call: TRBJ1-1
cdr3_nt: TGTGCCAGCAGCTTACAGTTGTTCTCTGAAGCTTTCTTT
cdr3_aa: CASSLQLFSEAFF

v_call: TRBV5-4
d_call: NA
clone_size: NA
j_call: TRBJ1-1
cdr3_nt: TGTGCCAGCAGCTTGGGATATCCCACTGAAGCTTTCTTT
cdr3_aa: CASSLGYPTEAFF

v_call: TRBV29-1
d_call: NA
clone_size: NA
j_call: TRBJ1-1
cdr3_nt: TGCAGCGTATCCCAGCGATTTGAAGCTTTCTTT
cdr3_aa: CSVSQRFEAFF

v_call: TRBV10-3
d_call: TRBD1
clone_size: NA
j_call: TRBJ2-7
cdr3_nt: TGTGCCGTGGGGACAGGGGCCCACGAGCAGTACTTC
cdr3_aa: CAVGTGAHEQYF

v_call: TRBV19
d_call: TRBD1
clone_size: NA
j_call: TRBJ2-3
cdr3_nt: TGTGCCAGTAGTATAGCAACAGGGGCGGCGCAGTATTTT
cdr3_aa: CASSIATGAAQYF

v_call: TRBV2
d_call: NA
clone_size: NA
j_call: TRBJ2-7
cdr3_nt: TGTGCCAGCAGTGAAACCCCCTACGAGCAGTACTTC
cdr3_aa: CASSETPYEQYF

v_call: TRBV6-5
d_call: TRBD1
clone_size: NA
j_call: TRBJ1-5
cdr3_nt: TGTGCCAGCAGTTACGAGGGACAGGGGGTCGGGCCCCAGCATTTT
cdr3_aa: CASSYEGQGVGPQHF

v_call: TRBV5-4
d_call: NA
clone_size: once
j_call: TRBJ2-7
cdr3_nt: TGTGCCAGCAGCTTGAGGGGGGCAGTAGACGAGCAGTACTTC
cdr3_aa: CASSLRGAVDEQYF

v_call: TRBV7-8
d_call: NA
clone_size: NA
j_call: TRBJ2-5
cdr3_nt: TGTGCCAGCAGCTTAGAACGGGTCAAAGAGACCCAGTACTTC
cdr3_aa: CASSLERVKETQYF

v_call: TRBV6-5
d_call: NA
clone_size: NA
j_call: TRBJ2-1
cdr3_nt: TGTGCCAGCAGGGCCGGGACGGCCGGGATCAATGAGCAGTTCTTC
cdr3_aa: CASRAGTAGINEQFF

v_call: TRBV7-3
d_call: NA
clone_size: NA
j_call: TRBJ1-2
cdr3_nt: TGTGCCAGCGGACGAGGGGAGGGCTACACCTTC
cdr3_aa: CASGRGEGYTF

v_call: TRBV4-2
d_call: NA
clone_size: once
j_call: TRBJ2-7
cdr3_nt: TGTGCCAGCAGCCAAGGCCCACAGGGCTTTTCCTACGAGCAGTACTTC
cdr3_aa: CASSQGPQGFSYEQYF

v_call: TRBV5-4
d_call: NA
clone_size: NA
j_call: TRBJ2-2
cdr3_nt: TGTGCCAGCAGCTCTGAAAGGACCGGGGAGCTGTTTTTT
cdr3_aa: CASSSERTGELFF

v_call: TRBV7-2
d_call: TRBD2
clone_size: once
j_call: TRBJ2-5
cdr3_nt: TGTGCCAGCAGCTTAGCGAGCGGGGGACAAGAGACCCAGTACTTC
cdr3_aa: CASSLASGGQETQYF

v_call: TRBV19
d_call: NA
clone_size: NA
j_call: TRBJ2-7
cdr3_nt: TGTGCCAGTAGTATAGTGGCCAGAACGGGAACTAGCGAGCAGTACTTC
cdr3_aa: CASSIVARTGTSEQYF

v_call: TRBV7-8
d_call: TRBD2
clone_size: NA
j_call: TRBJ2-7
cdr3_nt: TGTGCCAGCAGACAAGAGCGGGGGACATCCTACGAGCAGTACTTC
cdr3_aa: CASRQERGTSYEQYF

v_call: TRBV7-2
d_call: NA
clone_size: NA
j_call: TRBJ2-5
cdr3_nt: TGTGCCAGCTCTATCGGGGGCAGGGGTCCGAAGACCCAGTACTTC
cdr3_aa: CASSIGGRGPKTQYF

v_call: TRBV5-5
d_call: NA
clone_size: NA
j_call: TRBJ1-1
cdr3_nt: TGTGCCAGCAGCTCGGCGTCTGGCACTGAAGCTTTCTTT
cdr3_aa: CASSSASGTEAFF

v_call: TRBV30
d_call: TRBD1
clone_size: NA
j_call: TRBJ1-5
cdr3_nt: TGTGCCTGGAGTTCCACCGGGACAGGGGACAATCAGCCCCAGCATTTT
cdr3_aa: CAWSSTGTGDNQPQHF

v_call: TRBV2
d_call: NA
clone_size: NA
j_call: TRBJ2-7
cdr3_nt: TGTGCCAGCAGTCAAGTGGGGTTCCACATAACCGCCTACGAGCAGTACTTC
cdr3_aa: CASSQVGFHITAYEQYF

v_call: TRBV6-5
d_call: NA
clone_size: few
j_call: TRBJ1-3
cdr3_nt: TGTGCCAGCAGTTACGCGGGAAACACCATATATTTT
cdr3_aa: CASSYAGNTIYF

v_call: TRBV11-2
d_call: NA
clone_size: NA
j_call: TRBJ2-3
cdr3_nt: TGTGCCAGCAGCTTAGTAGGCGGGGCAGGAGATACGCAGTATTTT
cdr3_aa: CASSLVGGAGDTQYF

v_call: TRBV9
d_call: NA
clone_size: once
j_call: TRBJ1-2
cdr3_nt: TGTGCCAGCAGCGTAGTGTTGAGGGTTTCTAACTATGGCTACACCTTC
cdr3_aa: CASSVVLRVSNYGYTF

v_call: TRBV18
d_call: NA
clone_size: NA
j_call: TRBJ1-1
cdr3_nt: TGTGCCAGCTCACCAAGGGGGAGCACTGAAGCTTTCTTT
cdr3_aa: CASSPRGSTEAFF

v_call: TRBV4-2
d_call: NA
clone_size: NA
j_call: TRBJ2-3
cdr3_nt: TGTGCCAGCAGCCCATCTTCCCTACTAGCCGGCACAGATACGCAGTATTTT
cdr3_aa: CASSPSSLLAGTDTQYF

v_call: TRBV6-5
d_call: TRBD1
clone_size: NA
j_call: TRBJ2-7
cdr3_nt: TGTGCCAGCAGACCCGGGACAGGAGGCTACGAGCAGTACTTC
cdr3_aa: CASRPGTGGYEQYF

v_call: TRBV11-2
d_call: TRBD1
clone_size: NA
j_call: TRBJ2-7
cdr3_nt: TGTGCCAGCAGGAAAACAGGGGACGACGAGCAGTACTTC
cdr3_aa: CASRKTGDDEQYF

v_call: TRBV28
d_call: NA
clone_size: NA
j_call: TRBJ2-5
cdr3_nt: TGTGCCAGCAGCCACCACCGACAGAGCCAAGAGACCCAGTACTTC
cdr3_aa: CASSHHRQSQETQYF

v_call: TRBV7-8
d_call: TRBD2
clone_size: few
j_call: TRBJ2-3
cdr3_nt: TGTGCCAGCAGCCCGGGACTAGCGGGGGGTTCGGATACGCAGTATTTT
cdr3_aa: CASSPGLAGGSDTQYF

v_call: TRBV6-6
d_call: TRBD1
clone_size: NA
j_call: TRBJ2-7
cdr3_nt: TGTGCCAGCAGTAGGCACCGGGACAGGGCTAGTTTCGAGCAGTACTTC
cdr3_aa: CASSRHRDRASFEQYF

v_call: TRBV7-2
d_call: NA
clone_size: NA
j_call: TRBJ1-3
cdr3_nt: TGTGCCAGCAGCTTTACAGGGAACTCTGGAAACACCATATATTTT
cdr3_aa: CASSFTGNSGNTIYF

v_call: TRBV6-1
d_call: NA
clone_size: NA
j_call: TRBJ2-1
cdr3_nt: TGTGCCAGCAGTGAAGACCCGTGGGGCCCCTACAATGAGCAGTTCTTC
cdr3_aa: CASSEDPWGPYNEQFF

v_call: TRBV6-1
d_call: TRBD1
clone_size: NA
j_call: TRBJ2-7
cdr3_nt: TGTGCCAGCACCCGAGGACAGGGGGCATCGCACGAGCAGTACTTC
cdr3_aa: CASTRGQGASHEQYF

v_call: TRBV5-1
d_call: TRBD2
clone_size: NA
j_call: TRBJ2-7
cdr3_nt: TGCGCCAGCAGCTTGTCCAGCGGGGGTTACGAGCAGTACTTC
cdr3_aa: CASSLSSGGYEQYF

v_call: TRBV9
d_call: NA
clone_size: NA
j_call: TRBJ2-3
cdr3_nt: TGTGCCAGCAGCGTGGAGGGGCGGGATACGCAGTATTTT
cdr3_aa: CASSVEGRDTQYF

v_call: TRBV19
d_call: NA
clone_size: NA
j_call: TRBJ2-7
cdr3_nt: TGTGCCAGTAGCAAGGGTGGGGGCTACGAGCAGTACTTC
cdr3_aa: CASSKGGGYEQYF

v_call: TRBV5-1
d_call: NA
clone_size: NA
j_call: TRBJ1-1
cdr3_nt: TGCGCCAGCAGCCCTTGGACGGACCACACTGAAGCTTTCTTT
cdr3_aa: CASSPWTDHTEAFF

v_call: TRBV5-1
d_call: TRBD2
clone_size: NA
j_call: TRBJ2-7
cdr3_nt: TGCGCCAGCAGCTTGTTTGTAGATACTAGCGGGGGAATATCGGTCGAGCAGTACTTC
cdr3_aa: CASSLFVDTSGGISVEQYF

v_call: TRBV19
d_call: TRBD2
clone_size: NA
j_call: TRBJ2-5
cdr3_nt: TGTGCCAGTAGTAGCGGTGCTAGCGGTTCGAGGAAAACCCAGTACTTC
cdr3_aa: CASSSGASGSRKTQYF

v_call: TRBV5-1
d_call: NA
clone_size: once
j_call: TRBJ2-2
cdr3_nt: TGCGCCAGCAGCACCCTGACGGGACCGCTGTTTTTT
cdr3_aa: CASSTLTGPLFF

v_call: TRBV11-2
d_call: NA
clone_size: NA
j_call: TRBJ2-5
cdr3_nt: TGTGCCAGCAGCTTATTTGCGGGCCAAGAGACCCAGTACTTC
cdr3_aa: CASSLFAGQETQYF

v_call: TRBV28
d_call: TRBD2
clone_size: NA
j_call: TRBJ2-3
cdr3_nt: TGTGCCAGCAGTTTCTCATGGGGACTAGCGGAGTCCACAGATACGCAGTATTTT
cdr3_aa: CASSFSWGLAESTDTQYF

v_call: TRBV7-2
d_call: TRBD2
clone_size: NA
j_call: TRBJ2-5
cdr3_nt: TGTGCCAGCAGCTTACCGAGCGGGGGTTGGGAGACCCAGTACTTC
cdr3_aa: CASSLPSGGWETQYF

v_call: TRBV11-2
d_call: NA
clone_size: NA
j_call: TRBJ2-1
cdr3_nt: TGTGCCAGCAGCTTAGAAACCCTCCTGATCACTGAGCAGTTCTTC
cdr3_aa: CASSLETLLITEQFF

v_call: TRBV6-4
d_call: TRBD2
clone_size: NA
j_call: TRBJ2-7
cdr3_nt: TGTGCCAGCAGATCGACTAGCGGGGGGGCCAGCTCCTACGAGCAGTACTTC
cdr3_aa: CASRSTSGGASSYEQYF

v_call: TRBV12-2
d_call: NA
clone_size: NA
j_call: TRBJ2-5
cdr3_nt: TGTGCAAGTCGCTTAGTGGCAGGTGGGGAAGAGACCCAGTACTTC
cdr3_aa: CASRLVAGGEETQYF

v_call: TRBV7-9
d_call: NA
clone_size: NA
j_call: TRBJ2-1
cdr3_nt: TGTGCCAGCAGCCCTCGGATGAAGGGGCCCTCCTACAATGAGCAGTTCTTC
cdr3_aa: CASSPRMKGPSYNEQFF

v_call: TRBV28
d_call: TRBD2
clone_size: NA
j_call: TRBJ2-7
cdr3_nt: TGTGCCAGCAGCGCCGGGACTAGCGCATCCTACGAGCAGTACTTC
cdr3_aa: CASSAGTSASYEQYF

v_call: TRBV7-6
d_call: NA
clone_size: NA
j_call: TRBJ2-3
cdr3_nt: TGTGCCAGCAGCCTTACCCGCCGAGGGAGAGATACGCAGTATTTT
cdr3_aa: CASSLTRRGRDTQYF